This T cell receptor beta chain was recovered during a study of T cell responses to AZD1222 COVID-19 vaccine. General study findings and limits: Nearly half of spike-specific TCRs reportedly target variant regions that are unmutated in the B.1.351 and B.1.1.7 variants. White British donors predominated, females outnumbered males, and clonal diversity was possibly underestimated.

The CDR3 consists of 18 residues. The germline V gene has CDR1 SGHRS and CDR2 YFSETQ. V was clipped by 5 bases and J by 3 bases; unmatched bases: 14. Second-dose intervals of approximately 4 or approximately 12 weeks were pooled. Assay: immunoSEQ multiplex PCR; the TCRdb copy retains only in-frame clones and omits some. There are some 150,000 clones in the sample; about 91% occur only once, and 3.6% lies in the top ten. As to this clone: Antigen specificity is unknown.

The receptor comes from an adult who received the AZD1222 COVID-19 vaccine. The sequencing used peripheral blood, collected 28 days after the second AZD1222 dose. The V call is TRBV5-1, the J call TRBJ2-3; 11 positions match TRBD2. The CDR3 DNA is TGCGCCAGCAGTACCACTAGCGGGGGCTCCGGGGCGACAGATACGCAGTATTTT. It translates to CASSTTSGGSGATDTQYF.